The source of this T cell receptor (beta chain) is a study of blood T cell repertoires in COVID-19 (dated by TCRdb to the early 2020s). In the study overall: Samples from collaborators originated in the United States, Italy and Spain and spanned both the acute and convalescent phases of COVID-19. The material from the prospective study consisted of cDNA or gDNA derived from T cells, B-cell-depleted T cells, or PBMCs. Deeply sampled blood TCRbeta repertoires from subjects exposed to, actively infected with, or recovered from COVID-19 were included in the dataset. The repertoires were made available in a free public database intended to serve as a resource for research on the immune response to SARS-CoV-2. Samples came from the ongoing ImmuneRACE study (first 160 participants) plus 1,254 subjects from 6 global collaborators. A de-identified subject ID, COVID-19 status, age in years and sex were almost always included in the sample metadata. Where available, HLA class I and class II types were obtained from metadata supplied by the sample provider rather than from assay-based typing.

As regards this clone: The antigen this receptor binds is unknown. There are no base qualities to consult, and no much larger clone falls within one base.

The cysteine opens and the phenylalanine closes a CDR3 of 11 amino acids. The only DNA kept is the CDR3, 33 bases in frame from the first base. V loses 5 bases at its end and J loses 12 bases; junction bases beyond the gene matches: 3. The germline V gene yields SGHNT for CDR1 and YENEEA for CDR2. Summary of the overall study and its limitations: The quantity of clinical and demographic metadata differed by source and by participant and was supplied without curation.

TCRbeta CDR3 regions were amplified from genomic DNA by means of the immunoSEQ Assay, a bias-controlled multiplex PCR. In the original analysis: The number of nucleated cells in each sample was estimated by amplification of reference gene primers within the assay. To quantify the absolute abundance of each unique TCRbeta CDR3 rearrangement, sequence reads were collapsed and filtered. Productive Simpson clonality was computed per sample as the square root of Simpson's diversity index over productive rearrangements. What TCRdb holds here is the immuneACCESS table cut down to in-frame rearrangements. Part of the clones is not present; checked against another copy, under half of the missing clones reflect an unresolved V gene, and the others are unexplained. From that table come the V and J calls and clone size; the DNA was used to work out D and trimming. The sample contains some 150,000 clones, roughly 80% of them found a single time. Together, the top ten hold 25% to 30% of the sample.

Each collaborating institution followed its own protocols to collect whole blood in K2EDTA tubes. For TCRbeta analysis, collaborators shipped samples as frozen whole blood, isolated PBMCs, or DNA extracted from either of those sample types. The sequenced sample consisted of peripheral blood. The V and J genes are TRBV11-3 and TRBJ2-1; TRBD1 agrees with 8 junctional bases. The source of this sequence is a woman in her sixties with acute or convalescent COVID-19. This receptor carries the CDR3 CASSQGQGQFF. The base sequence is TGTGCCAGCAGCCAAGGACAGGGGCAGTTCTTC.